This T cell receptor beta chain stems from a study of blood T cell repertoires in COVID-19. Study context: T cells, B-cell-depleted T cells, or PBMCs supplied cDNA or gDNA.

Trimming shortened V by 1 base and J by 2 bases, and 8 bases separated the two germline ends. In germline, CDR1 is LGHDT, CDR2 YNNKEL (reference sequence). The CDR3 spans 14 residues. Enrollment of patients from Seattle took place during active infection, with longitudinal follow-up. In this sample, this clone turned up a few times. Generated by immunoSEQ multiplex PCR, the TCRdb table keeps only in-frame clones and is missing some. The table records 250,000 to 400,000 clones, approximately 89% of them present only once. The gene calls are TRBV3-1 (or the pseudogene TRBV3-2) and TRBJ1-2; D uncertain. The specimen was peripheral blood. This TCR was recovered from a woman aged 30 to 39 with COVID-19, enrolled during active disease. CDR3 nucleotide sequence: TGTGCCAGCAGCCAAGGGTGGGCAAACTATGGCTACACCTTC. Amino acid sequence: CASSQGWANYGYTF.